The clone carrying this T cell receptor beta chain has more than one count but fewer than ten. Its antigen is unknown. The germline gives CDR1 SEHNR, CDR2 FQNEAQ (reference sequence). The CDR3 is made up of 13 amino acids. Between the trimmed V and J ends, which lost 1 base and 2 bases, there was a span of 6 bases. Described time point: sample taken at primary tumor resection. Unsorted samples of tumor, nontumor lung or frozen PBMC had their whole RNA sequenced. The source of the sample is a study of spatial heterogeneity in lung cancer. TCRdb recomputed calls from the 5' RACE reads with MiXCR, one row per CDR3 protein. The sample lists roughly 75,000 distinct CDR3 sequences, roughly 13% occurring once. Study conclusions and caveats: TCRs found ubiquitously expanded in tumor appeared in blood more at resection than at follow-up.

V is TRBV7-9 and J is TRBJ2-7; D unresolved. Sequenced here: PBMCs, sampled at surgery. The origin of this receptor is a male donor with early-stage non-small cell lung cancer. CDR3 sequence: CASSLESPYEQYF. The CDR3 nucleotides are TGTGCCAGCAGCTTAGAATCCCCCTACGAGCAGTACTTC.